These 28 T cell receptor beta chains were sequenced from one sample in a study of T cells in Graves' hyperthyroidism and ophthalmopathy. Amplified TCR beta CDR3 regions came from RNA transcripts. HTBI primers drove first-round RT-PCR of the TCR CDR3. TCRdb reanalysed the multiplex PCR reads using MiXCR and keeps one entry per CDR3 protein. The sample lists about 400,000 distinct CDR3 sequences; over 12% were seen once. Source material: blood. These receptors were obtained from a woman aged 55-75 years with Graves' ophthalmopathy.

The V call is TRBV19, the J call TRBJ2-2; 10 bases are a match to TRBD2. Trimming cost V 5 bases and J 1 base; bases outside gene matches: 4. The CDR3 runs to 16 residues. Looked up from germline, CDR1 is LNHDA and CDR2 is SQIVND (reference sequence). CDR3 in DNA: TGTGCCAGTAGTCCTCGGACTAGCGGGAACACCGGGGAGCTGTTTTTT. Protein product: CASSPRTSGNTGELFF.

This clonotype was detected many times. The chain has TRBV20-1 and TRBJ2-2; a weak D match, TRBD1 (5 bases). V was cut by 6 bases and J by 5 bases, with 16 bases left in between. This CDR3 comprises 14 residues. Germline V CDR1 and CDR2: DFQATT, SNEGSKA (reference sequence). CDR3 nucleotide sequence: TGCAGTGCCATAGGGGCAGGCCGGACCGGGGAGCTGTTTTTT. Its translation is CSAIGAGRTGELFF.

To note about this clonotype: A much bigger clone sits one base away, suggesting this may be a read error. The chain links TRBV20-1 to TRBJ2-5; a possible D gene is TRBD2 (6 bases). The length of the CDR3 is 14 residues. Germline lookup yields CDR1 DFQATT and CDR2 SNEGSKA (reference sequence). The CDR3 nucleotides are TGCGGTGCCCCGATCCATAGCGGTCAAGAGACCCAGTACTTC. It codes for CGAPIHSGQETQYF.

The table lists this clonotype with a few counts. The gene calls are TRBV6-2 or TRBV6-3 and TRBJ2-7; D perhaps matches TRBD2 (6 bases). Trimming shortened V by 2 bases and J by 4 bases, and 9 bases separated the two germline ends. CDR1 MNHEY and CDR2 SVGEGT come from the germline V gene. This CDR3 comprises 13 residues. The CDR3 here is CASSYLGGYEQYF. The CDR3 DNA follows: TGTGCCAGCAGTTACCTGGGGGGTTACGAGCAGTACTTC.

This clonotype was counted between two and nine times. The rearrangement joins TRBV5-4 to TRBJ2-7, with TRBD1 matching over 9 bases. CDR1 SGHNT and CDR2 YYREEE come from the germline V gene (reference sequence). V was pared by 4 bases and J by 5 bases, with 10 bases of the junction left unmatched. The CDR3 covers 15 residues. CDR3 sequence: CASSPGTGRGDEQYF. In nucleotides, the CDR3 is TGTGCCAGCAGCCCGGGGACAGGGCGCGGGGACGAGCAGTACTTC.

There are a few counts of this clonotype. This chain joins TRBV28 and TRBJ2-2, with 12 bases fitting TRBD2. Losses at the gene ends were 9 bases for V and 5 bases for J; bases not matched to a gene: 7. This CDR3 spans 15 amino acids. Germline values: CDR1 MDHEN, CDR2 SYDVKM. The CDR3 nucleotides read TGTGCCAGTCGCCTAGCGGGAGGGTATACCGGGGAGCTGTTTTTT. Its protein product is CASRLAGGYTGELFF.

The table lists this clonotype with a few counts. The chain uses TRBV2 and TRBJ2-4, with D hard to call. There are 17 residues in the CDR3. The germline CDR1 and CDR2 sequences are SNHLY and FYNNEI. V was clipped by 0 bases and J by 0 bases, with 12 bases between them. In nucleotides, the CDR3 is TGTGCCAGCAGTGAAGCGCGGCGCGACCGAGCCAAAAACATTCAGTACTTC. Amino acids: CASSEARRDRAKNIQYF.

This clonotype was seen a few times. V gene TRBV27 combines with J gene TRBJ1-1, with a tentative D call TRBD1 (5 bases). The V and J ends lost 6 bases and 0 bases respectively, with 20 bases between them. CDR1 MNHEY and CDR2 SMNVEV come from the germline V gene (reference sequence). This CDR3 spans 17 amino acids. The CDR3 DNA reads TGTGCCAGCAGGGCCGGGACGGACTTAACTATGAACACTGAAGCTTTCTTT. Translated, it gives CASRAGTDLTMNTEAFF.

V usage is TRBV5-6 and J usage is TRBJ2-1; TRBD2 might be the D (5 bases). CDR1 and CDR2 (germline): SGHDT, YYEEEE. The CDR3 has 13 residues. V was clipped by 4 bases and J by 8 bases, with 13 bases between them. In nucleotides, the CDR3 is TGTGCCAGCAGCAACAATCCGGGGTATGAGCAGTTCTTC. Translating gives CASSNNPGYEQFF.

This chain links TRBV6-2 or TRBV6-3 with TRBJ1-5; 8 nucleotides align to TRBD1. In germline, CDR1 is MNHEY, CDR2 SVGEGT. The CDR3 covers 18 residues. Trimming took 6 bases from V and 0 from J; bases not matched to a gene: 13. The CDR3 region has the DNA TGTGCCAGCAGCCTTTCAGGGGGCGCACCCTATAGCAATCAGCCCCAGCATTTT. This gives the protein CASSLSGGAPYSNQPQHF.

The chain joins TRBV18 to TRBJ2-3, with a tentative D call TRBD2 (6 bases). Trimming shortened V by 2 bases and J by 3 bases, and 15 bases separated the two germline ends. Germline lookup yields CDR1 KGHSH and CDR2 LQKENI. The CDR3 contains 16 residues. The CDR3 protein is CASSPWSRGNTDTQYF. CDR3 DNA sequence: TGTGCCAGCTCACCATGGTCCCGGGGGAATACAGATACGCAGTATTTT.

This clonotype was detected ten times or more. V usage is TRBV5-1 and J usage is TRBJ2-7; tentative D call: TRBD2 (6 bases). In germline, CDR1 is SGHRS, CDR2 YFSETQ. The CDR3 is 14 amino acids. V was trimmed by 4 bases and J by 2 bases, leaving 13 bases between them. CDR3 region: CASSLGLSTYEQYF. The CDR3 DNA follows: TGCGCCAGCAGCCTCGGACTATCGACCTACGAGCAGTACTTC.

This clonotype was seen ten or more times. CDR3 bases: TGCGCCAGCAGCACGGGGGGGGCGTCCTACGAGCAGTACTTC. Protein product: CASSTGGASYEQYF. The gene calls are TRBV5-1 and TRBJ2-7; the match to TRBD2 covers 8 bases. The V segment lost 4 bases and the J segment 1 base; nucleotides outside the gene matches: 4. The CDR3 is 14 residues long. Per germline, CDR1 SGHRS and CDR2 YFSETQ.

This clonotype was found many times. The gene calls are TRBV6-1 and TRBJ1-2, with a tentative D call TRBD1 (6 bases). The CDR3 loop spans 15 amino acids. Trimming stripped 1 base from V and 2 bases from J, with 11 bases between. Looked up from germline, CDR1 is MNHNS and CDR2 is SASEGT. The CDR3 nucleotides are TGTGCCAGCAGTGAAGTTTTTGGGACAAACTATGGCTACACCTTC. Residues: CASSEVFGTNYGYTF.

This clonotype has a handful of counts. The V gene is TRBV12-3 or TRBV12-4, the J gene TRBJ2-2, with TRBD1 matching over 7 bases. V lost 2 bases and J lost 7; bases outside the gene matches: 4. The CDR3 contains 14 residues. The CDR3 coding sequence is TGTGCCAGCAGTTTAAAGGGGGCGAACGGGGAGCTGTTTTTT. Protein product: CASSLKGANGELFF.

The rearrangement joins TRBV19 to TRBJ2-7; D is uncertain. V lost 5 bases, J lost 2 bases, and 16 bases lay in between. Germline V CDR1 and CDR2: LNHDA, SQIVND (reference sequence). This CDR3 has 15 amino acids. The CDR3 spells CASSVPGQLAYEQYF. The CDR3 DNA is TGTGCCAGTAGTGTACCGGGCCAGTTGGCCTACGAGCAGTACTTC. Looking up the rest from reference TRBV19 and TRBJ2-7 gives the full variable domain: DGGITQSPKYLFRKEGQNVTLSCEQNLNHDAMYWYRQDPGQGLRLIYYSQIVNDFQKGDIAEGYSVSREKKESFPLTVTSAQKNPTAFYLCASSVPGQLAYEQYFGPGTRLTVT.

This clonotype came up many times. The rearrangement links TRBV2 to TRBJ1-5; D uncertain. The CDR3 runs to 14 residues. CDR1 is SNHLY, CDR2 FYNNEI, per germline. V shed 3 bases and J shed 0 bases, with 6 bases lying between them. The CDR3 DNA sequence: TGTGCCAGCAGTGACAGCTATAGCAATCAGCCCCAGCATTTT. It is translated as CASSDSYSNQPQHF.

This clonotype was counted between two and nine times. V and J are TRBV20-1 and TRBJ2-1; D is unclear. Germline lookup yields CDR1 DFQATT and CDR2 SNEGSKA (reference sequence). V lost 5 bases and J 9 bases, leaving 14 bases between the germline ends. This CDR3 has 12 residues. CDR3 nucleotides: TGCAGTGCTGTGGACCTCCCCCCTGAGCAGTTCTTC. Translating it yields CSAVDLPPEQFF.

This clonotype came up many times. V gene TRBV2 combines with J gene TRBJ2-3; D gene ambiguous. This CDR3 has 16 amino acids. Germline CDR1 reads SNHLY; CDR2 reads FYNNEI. Trimming removed 1 base at V and 2 bases at J, with 13 bases between. The chain's CDR3 is CASSEGVSTTTDTQYF. CDR3 in DNA: TGTGCCAGCAGTGAAGGGGTTAGCACGACCACAGATACGCAGTATTTT. Filled out from reference TRBV2 and TRBJ2-3, the complete variable domain reads EPEVTQTPSHQVTQMGQEVILRCVPISNHLYFYWYRQILGQKVEFLVSFYNNEISEKSEIFDDQFSVERPDGSNFTLKIRSTKLEDSAMYFCASSEGVSTTTDTQYFGPGTRLTVL.

This clonotype was counted many times. The chain recombines TRBV27 with TRBJ2-1, with a tentative D call TRBD1 (6 bases). This CDR3 is 16 amino acids long. V was clipped by 0 bases and J by 8 bases, with 17 bases between them. Germline V CDR1 and CDR2: MNHEY, SMNVEV (reference sequence). The CDR3 loop is CASSLSGPPGVDEQFF. CDR3 nucleotides: TGTGCCAGCAGTTTATCGGGCCCCCCAGGGGTCGATGAGCAGTTCTTC.

This clonotype was recorded many times. The V call is TRBV9, the J call TRBJ2-1, with a weak D call TRBD2 (6 bases). Trimming cost V 5 bases and J 3 bases, with 15 bases left between them. The V gene's germline CDR1 is SGDLS and CDR2 YYNGEE. This CDR3 contains 15 residues. This chain's CDR3 is CASSVDGGSYNEQFF. As DNA, the CDR3 is TGTGCCAGCAGTGTGGACGGAGGGAGCTACAATGAGCAGTTCTTC.

Only a few counts were recorded for this clonotype. Sequence at one end of the junction differs from germline and may be a read error. The CDR3: CTSSEAGGGGAPHEQFF. CDR3 DNA: TGTACCAGCAGTGAAGCAGGAGGCGGCGGGGCTCCCCATGAGCAGTTCTTC. This chain uses TRBV6-1 with TRBJ2-1; D might be TRBD2 (6 bases). Germline V lookup: CDR1 MNHNS, CDR2 SASEGT. The CDR3 contains 17 residues.

This clonotype has ten or more counts. The chain carries TRBV5-1 and TRBJ2-7, with TRBD1 matching over 9 bases. CDR3 length: 14 residues. Germline trimming cut 3 bases from V and 5 bases from J; bases unmatched to any gene: 6. Germline V gives CDR1 SGHRS, CDR2 YFSETQ. The DNA of the CDR3 is TGCGCCAGCAGCTCACAGGGGGCGGCGAACGAGCAGTACTTC. It translates to CASSSQGAANEQYF.

This clonotype has ten or more counts. The chain uses TRBV12-3 or TRBV12-4 and TRBJ2-7, with D possibly TRBD2 on 6 matching bases. Trimming pared 5 bases from V and 9 bases from J, leaving 14 bases between. The CDR3 runs 12 residues. CDR3 protein: CASSLRGSGQYF. The CDR3, as DNA: TGTGCCAGCAGTCTCCGGGGGAGCGGGCAGTACTTC.

In this sample, this clonotype turned up a few times. The V and J genes are TRBV6-5 and TRBJ2-3, with 7 positions matching TRBD2. This CDR3 contains 16 residues. The V gene's germline CDR1 is MNHEY and CDR2 SVGAGI. V was pared by 2 bases and J by 0 bases, with 5 bases of the junction left unmatched. The CDR3 DNA reads as TGTGCCAGCAGTTACAACCTAGCGGAAAGCACAGATACGCAGTATTTT. Protein sequence: CASSYNLAESTDTQYF.

This clonotype was seen more than once but under ten times. The J gene is TRBJ2-3, the V gene TRBV7-9, with a possible D match to TRBD2 (5 bases). Looked up from germline, CDR1 is SEHNR and CDR2 is FQNEAQ (reference sequence). The CDR3 is 17 amino acids. The germline V and J ends were trimmed by 1 base and 1 base, with 15 bases remaining between them. CDR3 in amino acids: CASSLGGSECRTDTQYF. CDR3 nucleotides: TGTGCCAGCAGCTTAGGAGGTAGCGAGTGTCGCACAGATACGCAGTATTTT.

This clonotype was counted ten times or more. V is TRBV12-3 or TRBV12-4 and J is TRBJ2-5, with D perhaps TRBD2 (7 bases). The CDR3 contains 15 residues. V was shortened by 8 bases and J by 4 bases, with 20 bases between the two germline ends. The CDR3 reads CASLRGEGERETQYF. CDR3 coding DNA: TGTGCCAGCCTTAGGGGGGAGGGAGAGAGAGAGACCCAGTACTTC.

Remarks on this clonotype: A much larger clonotype is one base distant, so this may be a read error. The rearrangement links TRBV12-3 or TRBV12-4 to TRBJ2-7, with D hard to call. The CDR3 contains 13 residues. The V gene lost 3 bases and the J gene lost 3 bases, with 9 bases spanning the gap. The CDR3 reads CASSFRGNYEQYF. Here the CDR3 DNA reads TGTGCCAGCAGTTTTAGAGGAAACTACGAGCAGTACTTC.